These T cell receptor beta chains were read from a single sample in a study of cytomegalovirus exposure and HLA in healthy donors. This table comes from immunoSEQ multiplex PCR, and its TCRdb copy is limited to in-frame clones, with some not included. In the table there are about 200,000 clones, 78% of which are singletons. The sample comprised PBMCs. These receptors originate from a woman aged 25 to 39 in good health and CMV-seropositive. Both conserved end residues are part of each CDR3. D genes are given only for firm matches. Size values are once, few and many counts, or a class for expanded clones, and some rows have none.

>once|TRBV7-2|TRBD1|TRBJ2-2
CASSSAGTENAGELFF
TGTGCCAGCAGCTCAGCCGGGACAGAGAACGCCGGGGAGCTGTTTTTT
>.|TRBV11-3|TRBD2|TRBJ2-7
CASGGGLAGSPYEQYF
TGTGCCAGCGGAGGGGGACTAGCGGGATCTCCCTACGAGCAGTACTTC
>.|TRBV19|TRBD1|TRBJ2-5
CASSTRGLQGQETQYF
TGTGCCAGTAGCACCCGGGGTCTACAGGGGCAAGAGACCCAGTACTTC
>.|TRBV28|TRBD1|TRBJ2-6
CASSLSGTAESNVLTF
TGTGCCAGCAGTTTATCCGGGACAGCGGAGTCCAACGTCCTGACTTTC
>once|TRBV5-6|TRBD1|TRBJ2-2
CASTTRQGAVAGELFF
TGTGCCAGCACCACTCGACAGGGAGCAGTCGCCGGGGAGCTGTTTTTT
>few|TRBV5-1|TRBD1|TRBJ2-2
CASSLATGEYTGELFF
TGCGCCAGCAGCTTGGCGACAGGGGAGTACACCGGGGAGCTGTTTTTT
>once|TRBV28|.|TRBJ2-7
CASSLLYEQYF
TGTGCCAGCAGCCTTCTCTACGAGCAGTACTTC
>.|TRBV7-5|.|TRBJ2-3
CARSLAGESNTDTQYF
TGTGCCAGAAGCTTAGCGGGGGAGTCTAACACAGATACGCAGTATTTT
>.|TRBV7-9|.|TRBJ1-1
CASSLNRDGEAFF
TGTGCCAGCAGCTTAAACAGGGACGGTGAAGCTTTCTTT
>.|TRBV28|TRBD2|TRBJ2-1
CASSTGLAVKQFF
TGTGCCAGCAGTACGGGACTAGCGGTTAAGCAGTTCTTC
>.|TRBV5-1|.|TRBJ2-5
CASSLAPGLETQYF
TGCGCCAGCAGCTTGGCGCCAGGGTTAGAGACCCAGTACTTC
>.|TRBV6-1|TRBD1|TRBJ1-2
CASSEARSRGNRGYTF
TGTGCCAGCAGTGAAGCTCGTTCCAGGGGGAATAGGGGCTACACCTTC
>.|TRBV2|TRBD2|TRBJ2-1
CASTWGGGAQGEQFF
TGTGCCAGCACCTGGGGCGGGGGGGCACAGGGTGAGCAGTTCTTC
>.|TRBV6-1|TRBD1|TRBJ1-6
CASSEALTGVYYSPLHF
TGTGCCAGCAGTGAAGCGCTGACAGGGGTGTATTATTCACCCCTCCACTTT
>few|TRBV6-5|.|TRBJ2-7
CASSYAGTYPYEQYF
TGTGCCAGCAGTTACGCCGGGACTTATCCCTACGAGCAGTACTTC
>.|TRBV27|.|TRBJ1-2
CASSLSGGGGYGYTF
TGTGCCAGCAGTTTATCGGGGGGAGGTGGATATGGCTACACCTTC
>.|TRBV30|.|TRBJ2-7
CAWSTDFSYEQYF
TGTGCCTGGAGTACCGACTTCTCCTACGAGCAGTACTTC
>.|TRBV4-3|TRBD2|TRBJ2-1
CASSRGLAVRYNEQFF
TGCGCCAGCAGCCGCGGACTAGCAGTACGATACAATGAGCAGTTCTTC
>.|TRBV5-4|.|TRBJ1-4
CASSHSGGGPEKLFF
TGTGCCAGCAGCCACTCGGGAGGGGGGCCTGAAAAACTGTTTTTT
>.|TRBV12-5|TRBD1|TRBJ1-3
CASGFDQRGPGNTIYF
TGTGCTAGTGGTTTCGATCAAAGGGGGCCTGGAAACACCATATATTTT
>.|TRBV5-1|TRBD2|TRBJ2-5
CASSLDWRGGGWGQETQYF
TGCGCCAGCAGCTTGGATTGGCGTGGGGGGGGTTGGGGCCAAGAGACCCAGTACTTC
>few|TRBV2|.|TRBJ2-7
CASSRGGSYEQYF
TGTGCCAGCAGTAGAGGGGGCTCCTACGAGCAGTACTTC
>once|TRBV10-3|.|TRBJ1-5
CAISELGAPQHF
TGTGCCATCAGTGAGTTGGGGGCGCCCCAGCATTTT
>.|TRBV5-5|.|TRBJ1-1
CASSFQGVTEAFF
TGTGCCAGCAGCTTTCAGGGTGTAACTGAAGCTTTCTTT
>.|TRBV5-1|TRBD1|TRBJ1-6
CASSIGTGASNSPLHF
TGCGCCAGCAGCATAGGTACAGGGGCTAGTAATTCACCCCTCCACTTT
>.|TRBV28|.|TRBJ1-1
CASSLRSEAFF
TGTGCCAGCAGTTTGCGTTCTGAAGCTTTCTTT
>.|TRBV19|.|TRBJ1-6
CASSMGGDRGSPLHF
TGTGCCAGTAGTATGGGGGGAGACCGGGGATCACCCCTCCACTTT
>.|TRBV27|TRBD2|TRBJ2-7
CASSLAGLYEQYF
TGTGCCAGCAGCCTAGCGGGACTCTACGAGCAGTACTTC
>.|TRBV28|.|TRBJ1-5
CASTVGQAYSNQPQHF
TGTGCCAGCACCGTTGGGCAGGCCTATAGCAATCAGCCCCAGCATTTT
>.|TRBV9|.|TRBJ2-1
CASSGRTNSYNEQFF
TGTGCCAGCAGCGGCAGGACAAACTCCTACAATGAGCAGTTCTTC
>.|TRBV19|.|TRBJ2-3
CASRRGVGTDTQYF
TGTGCCAGTCGCAGGGGGGTAGGCACAGATACGCAGTATTTT
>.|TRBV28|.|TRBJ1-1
CASSLTGTPNTEAFF
TGTGCCAGCAGTTTAACCGGGACACCGAACACTGAAGCTTTCTTT
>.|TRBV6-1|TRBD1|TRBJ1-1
CASSNTGGTEAFF
TGTGCCAGCAGCAACACAGGGGGCACTGAAGCTTTCTTT
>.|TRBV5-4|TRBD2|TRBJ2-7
CASSAPGLVYEQYF
TGTGCCAGCAGCGCCCCGGGACTAGTATACGAGCAGTACTTC
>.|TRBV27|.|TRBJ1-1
CASSLSPQASTEAFF
TGTGCCAGCAGTTTATCTCCCCAGGCGAGCACTGAAGCTTTCTTT
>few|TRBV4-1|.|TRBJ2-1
CASSQDEASVLEQFF
TGCGCCAGCAGCCAAGATGAAGCCAGCGTCCTTGAGCAGTTCTTC
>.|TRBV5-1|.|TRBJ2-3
CASRLDGDTQYF
TGCGCCAGCAGGTTGGACGGGGATACGCAGTATTTT
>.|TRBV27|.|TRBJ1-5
CASSLGGSNQPQHF
TGTGCCAGCAGCCTCGGGGGGAGCAATCAGCCCCAGCATTTT
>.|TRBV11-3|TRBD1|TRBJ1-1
CASSLWTGSGLNTEAFF
TGTGCCAGCAGCCTTTGGACAGGGTCGGGTTTGAACACTGAAGCTTTCTTT
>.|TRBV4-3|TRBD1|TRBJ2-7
CASSPSRDSSWYEQYF
TGCGCCAGCAGCCCCAGCCGGGACAGTAGCTGGTACGAGCAGTACTTC
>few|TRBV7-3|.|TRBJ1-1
CASSLDSNTEAFF
TGTGCCAGCAGCTTAGACAGTAACACTGAAGCTTTCTTT